This is a list of T cell receptor beta chains from one sample in a study of T-cell reconstitution after alpha-beta-depleted transplantation in children. Via MiXCR, TCRdb re-called the PCR reads, giving one row per CDR3 protein. The data hold about 600,000 distinct CDR3 sequences, with 23% observed a single time. The specimen was PBMCs, mostly from graft donor cells, collected 360 days after TCRalphabeta/CD19-depleted stem cell transplant. These receptors came from a boy under two years old who had a stem cell transplant for acute myeloid leukemia, so the T cells may come from the graft donor. CDR3s include the opening cysteine and the closing phenylalanine or tryptophan. The D gene is left open where the match is weak. Size is omitted from some rows. Given values are once, few, many or a class for expanded clones.

.	TRBV7-8	TRBJ2-2	.	TGTGCCAGCAGCCCCCGGCGACTCTACACCGGGGAGCTGTTTTTT	CASSPRRLYTGELFF
.	TRBV5-1	TRBJ2-1	.	TGCGCCAGCAGCTTGGCAGCATATGGGGGCTCGGGCTCCTACAATGAGCAGTTCTTC	CASSLAAYGGSGSYNEQFF
.	TRBV7-6	TRBJ2-7	few	TGTGCCAGCAGCATGGGTAGCACCTCCTACGAGCAGTACTTC	CASSMGSTSYEQYF
.	TRBV30	TRBJ1-6	.	TGTGCCTGGGACCAGGGGTTAGATTCACCCCTCCACTTT	CAWDQGLDSPLHF
TRBD1	TRBV24-1	TRBJ2-1	few	TGTGCCACCAGTGACCCAGGGACAGGGAAGAATGAGCAGTTCTTC	CATSDPGTGKNEQFF
.	TRBV3-1	TRBJ1-5	few	TGTGCCAGCAGCCATACAGGGATCCATCAGCCCCAGCATTTT	CASSHTGIHQPQHF
TRBD1	TRBV10-3	TRBJ2-1	many	TGTGCCATCAGCCCAGGGGGCGCCCACAATGAGCAGTTCTTC	CAISPGGAHNEQFF
.	TRBV28	TRBJ1-1	few	TGTGCCAGCAGTTTCACAGGGAAAAGGGCTGAAGCTTTCTTT	CASSFTGKRAEAFF
.	TRBV5-1	TRBJ2-2	many	TGCGCCAGCAGCTGGGGGAACACCGGGGAGCTGTTTTTT	CASSWGNTGELFF
TRBD1	TRBV12-3/TRBV12-4	TRBJ2-2	.	TGTGCCAGCAGGGAGGGACAGGGGGCGAAGGCGAACACCGGGGAGCTGTTTTTT	CASREGQGAKANTGELFF
TRBD2	TRBV7-9	TRBJ2-1	.	TGTGCCAGCAGCTACCTCCCGGGGGGGGACAATGAGCAGTTCTTC	CASSYLPGGDNEQFF
TRBD1	TRBV6-5	TRBJ2-5	many	TGTGCCAGCAGTCTACAGGGGGCGAAGACCCAGTACTTC	CASSLQGAKTQYF
.	TRBV5-6	TRBJ1-3	.	TGTGCCAGCAGCTTGGCCAGGAGAAACACCATATATTTT	CASSLARRNTIYF
TRBD2	TRBV7-2	TRBJ2-1	many	TGTGCCAGCAGCAACACTAGCGGAACAGCCCAGTTCTTC	CASSNTSGTAQFF
TRBD1	TRBV29-1	TRBJ2-3	many	TGCAGCGCCTGGGGGACAGGGGGGGATACGCAGTATTTT	CSAWGTGGDTQYF
.	TRBV12-3/TRBV12-4	TRBJ2-7	many	TGTGCCAGCAGTTTAGTGGGGGTCGACTCCTACGAGCAGTACTTC	CASSLVGVDSYEQYF
.	TRBV29-1	TRBJ2-3	.	TGCAGCGTTCAACCTACAATAATAGGGCGGCGGGGTACGCAGTATTTT	CSVQPTIIGRRGTQYF
.	TRBV20-1	TRBJ1-2	many	TGCAGTGCTACAGGGTGGGGGCTACTCGAGGGCTACACCTTC	CSATGWGLLEGYTF
.	TRBV15	TRBJ2-4	.	TGTGCCACCAGCGTGACACCCAGGGACATTCAGTACTTC	CATSVTPRDIQYF
TRBD1	TRBV4-3	TRBJ2-7	few	TGCGCCAGCAGCCAAGTTCGGACAGGGGAGGACGAGCAGTACTTC	CASSQVRTGEDEQYF
TRBD1	TRBV9	TRBJ1-2	many	TGTGCCAGCAGCGTATCGACAGGGAGTGGTGTTGGCTACACCTTC	CASSVSTGSGVGYTF
TRBD1	TRBV7-2	TRBJ1-6	many	TGTGCCAGCAGCTCGATAGACAGGGTTAATTCACCCCTCCACTTT	CASSSIDRVNSPLHF
.	TRBV6-7	TRBJ2-7	few	TGTGCCATCTCGGCCGAGATACGACTCAACGACGAGCAGTACTTC	CAISAEIRLNDEQYF
TRBD1	TRBV2	TRBJ2-4	.	TGTGCCAGCAGTGGGACAGGGGGCGCGACCAAAAACATTCAGTACTTC	CASSGTGGATKNIQYF
.	TRBV29-1	TRBJ2-3	few	TGCAGCGCCCTGGGTCGGGGGCCAACAGATACGCAGTATTTT	CSALGRGPTDTQYF
.	TRBV7-2	TRBJ2-7	many	TGTGCCAGCAGCTTAGCAGCAAAGGGAGCATTCTACGAGCAGTACTTC	CASSLAAKGAFYEQYF
.	TRBV10-3	TRBJ2-7	many	TGTGCCATCAGTGAGTCTAGGGTAGGGTCCTACGAGCAGTACTTC	CAISESRVGSYEQYF
.	TRBV12-3/TRBV12-4	TRBJ2-1	many	TGTGCCAGCTCCCACTCGACGGGGACTGTGTATGGGCAGTTCTTC	CASSHSTGTVYGQFF
TRBD1	TRBV11-2	TRBJ1-6	many	TGTGCCAGCAGCCCCCGGGACAGGGCTTGCAATTCACCCCTCCACTTT	CASSPRDRACNSPLHF
.	TRBV5-1	TRBJ1-1	many	TGCGCCAGCAGCTCGTCAGGGAAAGCTTTCTTT	CASSSSGKAFF
TRBD2	TRBV20-1	TRBJ2-7	.	TGCAGTGCCCGACCCCGGGTAGCGGGTTCCTACGAGCAGTACTTC	CSARPRVAGSYEQYF
.	TRBV20-1	TRBJ2-7	many	TGCAGTGCTACCGGGACTGACTACGAGCAGTACTTC	CSATGTDYEQYF
.	TRBV9	TRBJ2-3	.	TGTGCCAGCAGCGGAACAGGAAAAGATACGCAGTATTTT	CASSGTGKDTQYF
.	TRBV5-4	TRBJ2-7	many	TGTGCCAGCAGCTTACCCAGCCAAACAGCGGAGCAGTACTTC	CASSLPSQTAEQYF